This T cell receptor (beta chain) came from a study of T cell responses to AZD1222 COVID-19 vaccine. CDR1 is SEHNR and CDR2 is FQNEAQ in the germline V gene (reference sequence). Trimming left V 5 bases short and J 3 bases short, with 17 bases between. CDR3 length: 15 residues. Assay used: immunoSEQ multiplex PCR; TCRdb lists only in-frame clones, some missing. The table includes about 140,000 clones, around 90% detected once. Sequences were derived from peripheral blood, sampled on day 0 of AZD1222 vaccination. This receptor was obtained from an adult in good health. The J gene is TRBJ2-7, the V gene TRBV7-9; D may be TRBD1 (6 bases). The CDR3 here is CASSPPLRTDYEQYF. The CDR3, as DNA: TGTGCCAGCAGCCCGCCCCTCAGGACAGACTACGAGCAGTACTTC.